This TCR beta chain was retrieved from a study of blood T cell repertoires in COVID-19. In the authors' workflow: Amplification from reference gene primers served as the basis for estimated nucleated cell counts. Sequencing used immunoSEQ multiplex PCR; TCRdb keeps in-frame clones, though not all of them. The V and J calls and clone size were taken over from that table, and D and trimming were inferred from the DNA. The sample carries about 200,000 clones, 75% to 85% recorded once. Seattle patient enrollment occurred during active infection, with longitudinal follow-up thereafter. This CDR3 spans 14 amino acids. The germline V gene has CDR1 MNHNY and CDR2 SVGAGI (reference sequence). Trimming took off 2 bases at V and 4 bases at J, with 6 bases between the two ends.

The receptor comes from a woman between 40 and 55 years old with COVID-19, enrolled during active disease. Material for sequencing was peripheral blood. J is TRBJ2-6 and V is TRBV6-6; D call uncertain. CDR3 DNA: TGTGCCAGCAGTTACAGAGGAGGGGCCAACGTCCTGACTTTC. Translating it yields CASSYRGGANVLTF.